The 13 T cell receptor beta chains below come from one sample, sequenced in a study of T cell repertoires in aging, cancer and after chemotherapy (dated by TCRdb to between 2018 and 2020). TCR beta rearrangements were amplified from genomic DNA extracted from peripheral blood rather than from sorted cells or RNA. Sequencing was performed on an Illumina MiSeq. Rearranged TRB sequences spanning V, D and J segments were amplified in a multiplex touch-down PCR with a mixed TRB-A/B primer pool. Clones were called with MiXCR by TCRdb after fastp trimmed the public reads at Q25, and only in-frame beta chains were retained. Rows matching on CDR3 protein sequence are summarized as one entry with the most common DNA and genes. The sample includes about 1,800 distinct CDR3 sequences, with 22% observed a single time. The ten top clones hold about 60% of the sample. Sequencing used blood. The receptors derive from a human donor with a blood cancer.

This clonotype was seen more than once but under ten times. This chain links TRBV12-3 or TRBV12-4 with TRBJ1-1, with D possibly TRBD1 on 6 matching bases. Trimming shortened V by 7 bases and J by 4 bases, and 25 bases separated the two germline ends. The CDR3 extends over 17 amino acids. CDR3 DNA sequence: TGTGCCAGCACCCCCGGGACACACTTCATCGGGATCACTGAAGCTTTCTTT. Residues: CASTPGTHFIGITEAFF.

The chain employs TRBV7-2 and TRBJ2-7; TRBD2 aligns across 8 bases. The V gene end was trimmed by 5 bases and the J gene end by 1 base; junction bases not matched to a gene: 10. CDR1 and CDR2 from the germline V gene are SGHTA and FQGNSA. This CDR3 region has 16 residues. CDR3: CASSPNPSGSSYEQYF. In DNA, the CDR3 is TGTGCCAGCAGCCCCAATCCTAGCGGGTCTTCCTACGAGCAGTACTTC.

This sequence joins TRBV12-3 or TRBV12-4 and TRBJ2-5; D is undetermined. This CDR3 contains 13 residues. Trimming removed 5 bases from V and 4 bases from J, with 11 bases in between. CDR3: CASSTTNTETQYF. The CDR3 DNA follows: TGTGCCAGCAGTACCACAAACACAGAGACCCAGTACTTC.

The V call is TRBV20-1, the J call TRBJ2-4; the D is unclear. CDR3 length equals 14 residues. The germline V gene has CDR1 DFQATT and CDR2 SNEGSKA (reference sequence). V shed 4 bases and J shed 0 bases, with 10 bases lying between them. The DNA for the CDR3 is TGCAGTGCTATATACGGGCTAGCCAAAAACATTCAGTACTTC. The encoded protein is CSAIYGLAKNIQYF.

By its share, this clonotype is medium-sized (0.01 to 0.1%). The V call is TRBV6-6, the J call TRBJ2-3; TRBD1 is a possible D gene (5 bases). Germline V gene lookup returns CDR1 MNHNY and CDR2 SVGAGI (reference sequence). The length of the CDR3 is 15 residues. V gave up 7 bases and J gave up 2 bases, with 16 bases separating them. The CDR3, as DNA: TGTGCCAGCACCTTGGCACAGGTTATCACAGATACGCAGTATTTT. Translating it yields CASTLAQVITDTQYF.

For this clonotype: The junction differs from germline at one of its ends, possibly a read error. This chain links TRBV30 with TRBJ1-1; D is unresolved. The CDR3 has 14 residues. The V gene's germline CDR1 is GTSNPN and CDR2 SVGIG (reference sequence). CDR3 sequence (DNA): TGTGCCTGGAGTCCCGAACGGCTGAACATTGAAGCTTTCTTT. This gives the protein CAWSPERLNIEAFF. The full variable domain, completed using reference TRBV30 and TRBJ1-1, is SQTIHQWPATLVQPVGSPLSLECTVEGTSNPNLYWYRQAAGRGLQLLFYSVGIGQISSEVPQNLSASRPQDRQFILSSKKLLLSDSGFYLCAWSPERLNIEAFFGQGTRLTVV.

This clonotype is labeled as medium-sized (0.01 to 0.1%). The V and J genes are TRBV19 and TRBJ2-2; 11 bases agree with TRBD1. Germline CDR1 LNHDA, CDR2 SQIVND (reference sequence). V lost 4 bases and J lost 4; bases outside the gene matches: 2. The CDR3 covers 15 residues. CDR3 sequence reads: CASSRGQGATGELFF. CDR3 nucleotide sequence: TGTGCCAGTAGTAGAGGACAGGGGGCCACCGGGGAGCTGTTTTTT.

The chain recombines TRBV5-1 with TRBJ2-2, with 7 bases fitting TRBD1. V lost 3 bases, J lost 2 bases, and 1 base stayed unmatched. The V gene's germline CDR1 is SGHRS and CDR2 YFSETQ. CDR3 length equals 14 residues. The CDR3 DNA reads as TGCGCCAGCAGCTGGGACAGAAACACCGGGGAGCTGTTTTTT. The encoded protein is CASSWDRNTGELFF.

This clonotype has just a few counts. V gene TRBV5-1 combines with J gene TRBJ2-5, with a tentative D call TRBD2 (6 bases). The CDR3 extends over 16 amino acids. The V gene lost 1 base and the J gene lost 0 bases, with 13 bases spanning the gap. CDR1 SGHRS and CDR2 YFSETQ come from the germline V gene. The CDR3 region has the DNA TGCGCCAGCAGCTTGTCTTTCGGGAGTTACCAAGAGACCCAGTACTTC. Amino acids: CASSLSFGSYQETQYF.

There are a few counts of this clonotype. This chain links TRBV28 with TRBJ1-5, with TRBD1 matching over 7 bases. The length of the CDR3 is 17 residues. Trimming cost V 3 bases and J 0 bases; bases outside gene matches: 8. CDR1 is MDHEN, CDR2 SYDVKM, per germline. The DNA for the CDR3 is TGTGCCAGCAGTTTTGAACGGGGACAGCCTAGCAATCAGCCCCAGCATTTT. Amino acids: CASSFERGQPSNQPQHF. The whole variable domain, filled in from reference TRBV28 and TRBJ1-5, reads DVKVTQSSRYLVKRTGEKVFLECVQDMDHENMFWYRQDPGLGLRLIYFSYDVKMKEKGDIPEGYSVSREKKERFSLILESASTNQTSMYLCASSFERGQPSNQPQHFGDGTRLSIL.

This clonotype showed up just once. The chain links TRBV6-5 to TRBJ1-2, with D maybe TRBD1 (5 bases). The CDR3 is 13 residues long. With 0 bases removed from V and 6 bases from J, the gap between germline ends came to 8 bases. Germline-derived CDR1 and CDR2 are MNHEY and SVGAGI. The CDR3 sequence is CASSYSGGDGYTF. The CDR3 DNA is TGTGCCAGCAGTTACTCGGGGGGAGATGGCTACACCTTC.

On this clonotype: This could be a read error, since a much larger clone is one nucleotide away. The CDR3 is CASSLNQRETQCF. DNA of the CDR3: TGTGCCAGCAGCTTGAACCAACGGGAGACCCAGTGCTTC. The chain recombines TRBV5-6 with TRBJ2-5; D may be TRBD2 (6 bases). The CDR3 is made up of 13 amino acids. CDR1 and CDR2 (germline): SGHDT, YYEEEE.

The V and J genes are TRBV21-1 and TRBJ1-1; TRBD1, the table's D call, was not compared with the DNA. TRBV21-1 is deemed a pseudogene. The CDR3 runs 15 residues. This chain's CDR3 is CASSKPPGTGDTAFF. The CDR3 nucleotides are TGTGCCAGCAGCAAACCCCCCGGGACAGGGGATACGGCTTTCTTT.